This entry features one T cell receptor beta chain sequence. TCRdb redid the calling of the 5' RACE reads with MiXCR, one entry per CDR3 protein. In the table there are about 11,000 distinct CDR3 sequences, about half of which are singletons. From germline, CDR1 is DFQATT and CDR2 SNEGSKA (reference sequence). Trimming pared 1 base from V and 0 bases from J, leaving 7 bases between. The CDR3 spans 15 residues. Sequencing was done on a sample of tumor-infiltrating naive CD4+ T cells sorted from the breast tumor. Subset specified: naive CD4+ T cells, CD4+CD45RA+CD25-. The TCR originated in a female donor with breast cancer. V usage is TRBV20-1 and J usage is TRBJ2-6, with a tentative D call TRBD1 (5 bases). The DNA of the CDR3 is TGCAGTGCTAGAGGCAGGGACTCTGGGGCCAACGTCCTGACTTTC. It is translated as CSARGRDSGANVLTF.